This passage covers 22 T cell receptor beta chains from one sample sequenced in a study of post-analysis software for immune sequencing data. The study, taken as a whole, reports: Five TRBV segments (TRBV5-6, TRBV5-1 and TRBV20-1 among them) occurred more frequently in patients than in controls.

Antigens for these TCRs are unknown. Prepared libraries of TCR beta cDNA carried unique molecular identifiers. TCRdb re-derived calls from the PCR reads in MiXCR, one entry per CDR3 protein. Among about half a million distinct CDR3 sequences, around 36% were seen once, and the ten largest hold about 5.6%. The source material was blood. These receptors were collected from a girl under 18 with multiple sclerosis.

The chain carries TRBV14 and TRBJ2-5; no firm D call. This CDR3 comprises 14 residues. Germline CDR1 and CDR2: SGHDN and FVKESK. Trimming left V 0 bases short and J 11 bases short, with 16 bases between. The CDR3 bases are TGTGCCAGCAGCCAAGATGTCAGCTCCTACGGGCAGTACTTC. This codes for CASSQDVSSYGQYF.

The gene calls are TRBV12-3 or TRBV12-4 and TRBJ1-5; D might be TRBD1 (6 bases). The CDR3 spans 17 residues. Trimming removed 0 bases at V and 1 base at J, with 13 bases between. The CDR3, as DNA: TGTGCCAGCAGTTTAGCACTTCAGGGGCAGAGCAATCAGCCCCAGCATTTT. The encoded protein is CASSLALQGQSNQPQHF.

CDR3 sequence reads: CSAPAWDSWGYTF. The CDR3 DNA sequence: TGCAGCGCCCCAGCTTGGGACAGTTGGGGCTACACCTTC. The chain carries TRBV29-1 and TRBJ1-2; 7 bases map to TRBD1. The CDR3 spans 13 residues. Losses at the gene ends were 7 bases for V and 8 bases for J; bases not matched to a gene: 13. Germline V gene lookup returns CDR1 SQVTM and CDR2 ANQGSEA.

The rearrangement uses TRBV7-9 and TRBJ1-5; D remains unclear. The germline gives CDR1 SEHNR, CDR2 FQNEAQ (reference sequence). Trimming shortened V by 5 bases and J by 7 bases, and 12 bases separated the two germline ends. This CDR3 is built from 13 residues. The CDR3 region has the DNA TGTGCCAGCAGCCGTGGACGGGAGCAGCCCCAGCATTTT. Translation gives CASSRGREQPQHF.

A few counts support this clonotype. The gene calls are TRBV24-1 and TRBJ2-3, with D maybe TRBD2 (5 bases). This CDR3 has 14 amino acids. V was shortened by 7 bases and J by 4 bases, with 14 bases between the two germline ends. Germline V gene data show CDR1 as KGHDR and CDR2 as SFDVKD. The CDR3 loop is CATRSGNFPDTQYF. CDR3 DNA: TGTGCCACCAGATCCGGGAACTTCCCAGATACGCAGTATTTT.

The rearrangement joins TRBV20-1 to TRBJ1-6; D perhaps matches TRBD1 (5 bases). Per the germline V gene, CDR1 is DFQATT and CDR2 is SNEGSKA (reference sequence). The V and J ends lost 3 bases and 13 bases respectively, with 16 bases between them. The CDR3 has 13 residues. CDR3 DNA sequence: TGCAGTGCTAGTGGATCTGGGGGAGGCCCCCTCCACTTT. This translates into CSASGSGGGPLHF.

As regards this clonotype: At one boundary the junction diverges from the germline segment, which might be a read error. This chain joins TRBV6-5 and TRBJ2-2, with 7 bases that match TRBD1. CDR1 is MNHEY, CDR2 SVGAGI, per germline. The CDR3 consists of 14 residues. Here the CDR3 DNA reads TGTGCCAGCAGCAGGGGACAGAACACCGGGGAGCGGTTTTTT. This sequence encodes CASSRGQNTGERFF.

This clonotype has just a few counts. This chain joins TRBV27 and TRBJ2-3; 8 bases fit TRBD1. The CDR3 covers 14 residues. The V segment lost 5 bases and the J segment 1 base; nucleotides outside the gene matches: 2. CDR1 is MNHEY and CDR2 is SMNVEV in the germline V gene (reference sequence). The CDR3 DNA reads TGTGCCAGCAGTCAGGACAGGGGCACAGATACGCAGTATTTT. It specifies CASSQDRGTDTQYF.

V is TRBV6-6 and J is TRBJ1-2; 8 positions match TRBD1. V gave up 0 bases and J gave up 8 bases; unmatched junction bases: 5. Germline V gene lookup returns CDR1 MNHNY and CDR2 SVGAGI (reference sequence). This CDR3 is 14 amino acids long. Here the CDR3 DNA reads TGTGCCAGCAGTTACTCGACAGGGGTGGAAGGCTACACCTTC. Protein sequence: CASSYSTGVEGYTF.

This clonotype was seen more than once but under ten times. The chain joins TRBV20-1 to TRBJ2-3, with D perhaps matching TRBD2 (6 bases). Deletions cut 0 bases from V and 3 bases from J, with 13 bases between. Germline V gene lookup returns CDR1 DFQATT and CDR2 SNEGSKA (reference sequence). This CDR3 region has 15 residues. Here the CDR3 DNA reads TGCAGTGCTAGAGATCAAGGCGGGGTGACAGATACGCAGTATTTT. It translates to CSARDQGGVTDTQYF.

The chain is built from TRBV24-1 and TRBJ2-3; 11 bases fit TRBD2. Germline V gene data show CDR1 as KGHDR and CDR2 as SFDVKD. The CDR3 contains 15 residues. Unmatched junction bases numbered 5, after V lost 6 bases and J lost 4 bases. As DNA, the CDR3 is TGTGCCACCAGTTTGGGACTAGCGGAACCAGATACGCAGTATTTT. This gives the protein CATSLGLAEPDTQYF.

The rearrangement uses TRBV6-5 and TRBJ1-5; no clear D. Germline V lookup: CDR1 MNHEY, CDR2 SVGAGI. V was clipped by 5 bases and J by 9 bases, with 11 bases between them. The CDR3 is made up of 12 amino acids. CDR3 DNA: TGTGCCAGCAGTCCGCCGGTAGGGCCCCAGCATTTT. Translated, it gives CASSPPVGPQHF.

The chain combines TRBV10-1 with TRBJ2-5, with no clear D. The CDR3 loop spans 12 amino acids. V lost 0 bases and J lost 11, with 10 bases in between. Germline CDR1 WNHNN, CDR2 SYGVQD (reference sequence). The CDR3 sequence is CASSESRQKQYF. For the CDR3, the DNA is TGCGCCAGCAGTGAGTCGAGGCAGAAGCAGTACTTC.

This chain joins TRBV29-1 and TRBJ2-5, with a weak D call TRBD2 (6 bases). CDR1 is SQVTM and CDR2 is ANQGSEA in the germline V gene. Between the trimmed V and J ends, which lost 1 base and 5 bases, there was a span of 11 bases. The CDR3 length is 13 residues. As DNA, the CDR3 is TGCAGCGTTGAAGCGGGGGTAGGCGAGACCCAGTACTTC. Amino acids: CSVEAGVGETQYF.

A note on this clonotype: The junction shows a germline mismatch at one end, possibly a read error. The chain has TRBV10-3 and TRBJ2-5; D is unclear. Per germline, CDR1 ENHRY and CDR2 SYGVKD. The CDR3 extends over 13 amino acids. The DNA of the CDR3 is TGTGCCACCAGTGAGGAACCCAAGGAGACCCAGTACTTC. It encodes CATSEEPKETQYF.

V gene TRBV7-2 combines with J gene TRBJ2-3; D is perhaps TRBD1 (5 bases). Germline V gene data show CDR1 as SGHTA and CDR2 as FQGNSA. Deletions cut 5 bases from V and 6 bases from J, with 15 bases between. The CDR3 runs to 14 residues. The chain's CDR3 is CASSLQGARDTQYF. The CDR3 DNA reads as TGTGCCAGCAGCCTACAAGGGGCTCGGGATACGCAGTATTTT. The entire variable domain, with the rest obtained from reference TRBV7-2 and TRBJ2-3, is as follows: GAGVSQSPSNKVTEKGKDVELRCDPISGHTALYWYRQSLGQGLEFLIYFQGNSAPDKSGLPSDRFSAERTGGSVSTLTIQRTQQEDSAVYLCASSLQGARDTQYFGPGTRLTVL.

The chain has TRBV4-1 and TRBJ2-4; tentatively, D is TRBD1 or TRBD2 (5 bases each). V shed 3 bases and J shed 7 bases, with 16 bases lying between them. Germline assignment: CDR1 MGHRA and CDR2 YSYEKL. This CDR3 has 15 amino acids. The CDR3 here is CASSHLTGLGNIQYF. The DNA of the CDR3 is TGCGCCAGCAGCCACCTGACGGGGCTGGGGAACATTCAGTACTTC.

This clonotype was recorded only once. CDR3 amino acids: CASSLPAEANYGYTF. The CDR3 DNA sequence: TGTGCCAGCAGCCTCCCAGCCGAAGCTAACTATGGCTACACCTTC. This chain links TRBV7-9 with TRBJ1-2; the D is unclear. This CDR3 region has 15 residues. The germline V gene encodes CDR1 SEHNR and CDR2 FQNEAQ (reference sequence). Trimming removed 5 bases at V and 0 bases at J, with 13 bases between. Drawing the rest from reference TRBV7-9 and TRBJ1-2, the complete variable domain is DTGVSQNPRHKITKRGQNVTFRCDPISEHNRLYWYRQTLGQGPEFLTYFQNEAQLEKSRLLSDRFSAERPKGSFSTLEIQRTEQGDSAMYLCASSLPAEANYGYTFGSGTRLTVV.

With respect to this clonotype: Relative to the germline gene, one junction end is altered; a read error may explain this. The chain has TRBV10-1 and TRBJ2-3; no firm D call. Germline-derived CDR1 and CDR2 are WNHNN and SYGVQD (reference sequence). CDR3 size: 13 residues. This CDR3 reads CVSSEPDTDTQYF. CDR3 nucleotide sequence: TGCGTCAGCAGTGAACCAGACACAGATACGCAGTATTTT.

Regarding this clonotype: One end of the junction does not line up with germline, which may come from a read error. As DNA, the CDR3 is TGTGCCAGCAACCAACCGCCGTCTAGCGAATATGGCACCGGGGAGCGGTTTTTT. Translating it yields CASNQPPSSEYGTGERFF. The chain is built from TRBV28 and TRBJ2-2, with D possibly being TRBD2 (6 bases). CDR1 is MDHEN, CDR2 SYDVKM, per germline. This CDR3 is 18 amino acids long.

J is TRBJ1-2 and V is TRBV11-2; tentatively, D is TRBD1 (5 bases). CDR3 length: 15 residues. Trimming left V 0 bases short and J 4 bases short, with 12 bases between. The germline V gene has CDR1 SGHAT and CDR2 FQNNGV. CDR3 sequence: CASSLDGGPLYGYTF. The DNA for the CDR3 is TGTGCCAGCAGCTTAGACGGGGGTCCCCTCTATGGCTACACCTTC. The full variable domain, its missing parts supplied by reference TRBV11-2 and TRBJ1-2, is EAGVAQSPRYKIIEKRQSVAFWCNPISGHATLYWYQQILGQGPKLLIQFQNNGVVDDSQLPKDRFSAERLKGVDSTLKIQPAKLEDSAVYLCASSLDGGPLYGYTFGSGTRLTVV.

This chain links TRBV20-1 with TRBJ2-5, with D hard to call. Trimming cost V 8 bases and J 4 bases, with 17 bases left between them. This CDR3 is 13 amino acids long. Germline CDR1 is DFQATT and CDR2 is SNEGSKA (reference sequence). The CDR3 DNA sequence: TGCAGTCCTACCTATCGCGGTCGAGAGACCCAGTACTTC. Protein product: CSPTYRGRETQYF.